Listed below are T cell receptor beta chains from one sample, sequenced in a study of T cell changes during pregnancy in multiple sclerosis. Assay used: immunoSEQ multiplex PCR; TCRdb lists only in-frame clones, some missing. The sample lists just under 45,000 clones; about 96% were seen once. This specimen was peripheral blood, taken in the second trimester of pregnancy. The receptors here all came from a female donor with multiple sclerosis, enrolled in a pregnancy study. Both conserved end residues are part of each CDR3. Fields, in order: D gene, J gene, clone size, V gene, CDR3 length, CDR3 DNA, CDR3 protein. The D gene is left open where the match is weak. The size field is filled for only some rows; it gives once, few, many or a size class.

d_call: TRBD2; j_call: TRBJ2-2; clone_size: .; v_call: TRBV9; cdr3_length: 16; cdr3_nt: TGTGCCAGCAGCTTACCCGGGACTAGCGGGGTCGGGGAGCTGTTTTTT; cdr3_aa: CASSLPGTSGVGELFF
d_call: TRBD1; j_call: TRBJ2-1; clone_size: .; v_call: TRBV2; cdr3_length: 14; cdr3_nt: TGTGCCAGCATTAGACAGGGAGCCGACAATGAGCAGTTCTTC; cdr3_aa: CASIRQGADNEQFF
d_call: TRBD1; j_call: TRBJ2-7; clone_size: .; v_call: TRBV7-9; cdr3_length: 15; cdr3_nt: TGTGCCAGCAGCCCGCGGGACAGGGCTTCCTACGAGCAGTACTTC; cdr3_aa: CASSPRDRASYEQYF
d_call: .; j_call: TRBJ1-2; clone_size: .; v_call: TRBV18; cdr3_length: 14; cdr3_nt: TGTGCCAGCTCACCACCTCGGGCGGGGAGCGGCTACACCTTC; cdr3_aa: CASSPPRAGSGYTF
d_call: TRBD1; j_call: TRBJ1-5; clone_size: .; v_call: TRBV6-5; cdr3_length: 14; cdr3_nt: TGTGCCAGCAGCCCGGGACAGGGGTATCAGCCCCAGCATTTT; cdr3_aa: CASSPGQGYQPQHF
d_call: .; j_call: TRBJ2-6; clone_size: few; v_call: TRBV4-2; cdr3_length: 15; cdr3_nt: TGTGCCAGCAGCCAGGAGGGGGGGAAAGCCAACGTCCTGACTTTC; cdr3_aa: CASSQEGGKANVLTF
d_call: TRBD1; j_call: TRBJ2-3; clone_size: .; v_call: TRBV10-1; cdr3_length: 13; cdr3_nt: TGCGCCAGCAGTGGACAGGGCGGAGATACGCAGTATTTT; cdr3_aa: CASSGQGGDTQYF
d_call: TRBD1; j_call: TRBJ1-4; clone_size: .; v_call: TRBV7-2; cdr3_length: 14; cdr3_nt: TGTGCCAGCAGCCACCGGGACAGGGGAGAAAAACTGTTTTTT; cdr3_aa: CASSHRDRGEKLFF
d_call: .; j_call: TRBJ1-3; clone_size: .; v_call: TRBV7-9; cdr3_length: 16; cdr3_nt: TGTGCCAGCAGCTTTGGAGGGGGGGGAACTGGAAACACCATATATTTT; cdr3_aa: CASSFGGGGTGNTIYF
d_call: .; j_call: TRBJ2-3; clone_size: .; v_call: TRBV6-5; cdr3_length: 15; cdr3_nt: TGTGCCAGCAGGGCCCCCCGGCGGGGCACAGATACGCAGTATTTT; cdr3_aa: CASRAPRRGTDTQYF
d_call: TRBD2; j_call: TRBJ2-3; clone_size: .; v_call: TRBV19; cdr3_length: 15; cdr3_nt: TGTGCCAGTAGTTGGGCTAGCGGATTCACAGATACGCAGTATTTT; cdr3_aa: CASSWASGFTDTQYF
d_call: .; j_call: TRBJ2-6; clone_size: .; v_call: TRBV18; cdr3_length: 16; cdr3_nt: TGTGCCAGCTCACCACCATATCTCTCTGGGGCCAACGTCCTGACTTTC; cdr3_aa: CASSPPYLSGANVLTF
d_call: TRBD2; j_call: TRBJ2-2; clone_size: few; v_call: TRBV4-2; cdr3_length: 16; cdr3_nt: TGTGCCAGCAGCCAATTAACTAGCGGGGGGGCCGGGGAGCTGTTTTTT; cdr3_aa: CASSQLTSGGAGELFF
d_call: .; j_call: TRBJ1-6; clone_size: .; v_call: TRBV5-5; cdr3_length: 15; cdr3_nt: TGTGCCAGCAGCCCTCGACTGCGGGATGGTTCACCCCTCCACTTT; cdr3_aa: CASSPRLRDGSPLHF
d_call: TRBD2; j_call: TRBJ2-3; clone_size: .; v_call: TRBV19; cdr3_length: 17; cdr3_nt: TGTGCCAGTAGTATGCTAGCGGGAGGGCCGGGCACAGATACGCAGTATTTT; cdr3_aa: CASSMLAGGPGTDTQYF
d_call: TRBD1; j_call: TRBJ2-1; clone_size: .; v_call: TRBV12-5; cdr3_length: 16; cdr3_nt: TGTGCTAGCTTAATCCGGGGGACAGGGTATCGGGGTGAGCAGTTCTTC; cdr3_aa: CASLIRGTGYRGEQFF
d_call: TRBD2; j_call: TRBJ2-3; clone_size: .; v_call: TRBV9; cdr3_length: 15; cdr3_nt: TGTGCCAGCAGCGTAGCGGCGGGAGCCGGCGATACGCAGTATTTT; cdr3_aa: CASSVAAGAGDTQYF
d_call: .; j_call: TRBJ2-7; clone_size: .; v_call: TRBV30; cdr3_length: 15; cdr3_nt: TGTGCCTGGAGTGTAAGGGGGACACCCTCCTACGAGCAGTACTTC; cdr3_aa: CAWSVRGTPSYEQYF
d_call: .; j_call: TRBJ2-2; clone_size: .; v_call: TRBV27; cdr3_length: 12; cdr3_nt: TGTGCCAGCAGCTCAGAATCCGGGGAGCTGTTTTTT; cdr3_aa: CASSSESGELFF
d_call: TRBD1; j_call: TRBJ1-2; clone_size: .; v_call: TRBV18; cdr3_length: 15; cdr3_nt: TGTGCCAGCTCACCAACCCGGGACAGCAAATATGGCTACACCTTC; cdr3_aa: CASSPTRDSKYGYTF
d_call: .; j_call: TRBJ2-7; clone_size: .; v_call: TRBV6-5; cdr3_length: 14; cdr3_nt: TGTGCCAGCAGTTATGTGGCGGGGTTCGACGAGCAGTACTTC; cdr3_aa: CASSYVAGFDEQYF
d_call: .; j_call: TRBJ1-1; clone_size: .; v_call: TRBV5-8; cdr3_length: 14; cdr3_nt: TGTGCCAGCAGCACCGCAGGTGCGAACACTGAAGCTTTCTTT; cdr3_aa: CASSTAGANTEAFF
d_call: TRBD1; j_call: TRBJ1-2; clone_size: once; v_call: TRBV6-5; cdr3_length: 13; cdr3_nt: TGTGCCAGCAGTTACAGGGGGCTTTATGGCTACACCTTC; cdr3_aa: CASSYRGLYGYTF
d_call: TRBD1; j_call: TRBJ2-7; clone_size: once; v_call: TRBV6-1; cdr3_length: 15; cdr3_nt: TGTGCCAGCAGCGGCGGACAGGGGATCTCCTACGAGCAGTACTTC; cdr3_aa: CASSGGQGISYEQYF
d_call: .; j_call: TRBJ1-3; clone_size: once; v_call: TRBV7-8; cdr3_length: 17; cdr3_nt: TGTGCCAGCAGCTTACCGGAGGTATCCTCCTCTGGAAACACCATATATTTT; cdr3_aa: CASSLPEVSSSGNTIYF
d_call: .; j_call: TRBJ2-1; clone_size: .; v_call: TRBV23-1; cdr3_length: 21; cdr3_nt: TGCGCCAGCAGTCAACCCATTCTACGTCAAGCGATCGGTAGCTCCTACAATGAGCAGTTCTTC; cdr3_aa: CASSQPILRQAIGSSYNEQFF
d_call: .; j_call: TRBJ2-6; clone_size: .; v_call: TRBV7-3; cdr3_length: 18; cdr3_nt: TGTGCCAGCAGCTCCATCCGGGACTCTATCTCTGGGGCCAACGTCCTGACTTTC; cdr3_aa: CASSSIRDSISGANVLTF
d_call: .; j_call: TRBJ1-5; clone_size: .; v_call: TRBV19; cdr3_length: 15; cdr3_nt: TGTGCCAGTAGTGTGGACTTTGGGCATAGTCAGCCCCAGCATTTT; cdr3_aa: CASSVDFGHSQPQHF